This T cell receptor (beta chain) was obtained from a study of T cell responses to AZD1222 COVID-19 vaccine. Study context: Timing groups of about 4 and about 12 weeks for second doses were pooled.

This clone is a singleton in its sample. The antigen remains unidentified. The table came from immunoSEQ multiplex PCR; TCRdb's copy has only in-frame clones and leaves some out. The sample records over 120,000 clones, roughly nine tenths being singletons. Study conclusions and caveats: Sampling that yielded the repertoires occurred only after the peak T cell response. Once two AZD1222 doses were given, Spike-specific TCR breadth and depth went up.

The sample in question was peripheral blood, obtained on day 0 of AZD1222 vaccination. The TCR comes from an adult in good health.

This chain's CDR3 is CASSQTGYYEQYF. In nucleotides, the CDR3 is TGTGCCAGCAGCCAGACAGGGTACTACGAGCAGTACTTC. The genes are TRBV6-2 or TRBV6-3 and TRBJ2-7; 7 bases line up with TRBD1. V was clipped by 6 bases and J by 3 bases; unmatched bases: 5. CDR1 and CDR2 (germline): MNHEY, SVGEGT. The length of the CDR3 is 13 residues.